A single sample is the source of the 28 T cell receptor beta chains below, sequenced in a study of shared clonotypes between healthy human individuals (dated by TCRdb to 2019 to 2021). The method behind the library was the immunoSEQ multiplex PCR assay. TCRdb took this table from immuneACCESS and kept in-frame rearrangements with V and J called. Such tables lack part of the clones; where checked against another copy, unresolved V genes explain under half of the gap, and the rest is unexplained. In all, the sample holds over a million clones, and approximately 78% of those were seen once. The top ten clonotypes cover roughly 0.61% of the sample. Sequences were obtained from memory CD4+ T cells from PBMCs. Per the publication, the cell subset or site label means: CD45RA-negative fraction. The receptor source for this set is a man between 18 and 29 years old in good health. Some clones in this sample may be carry-over from other donors' samples.

This clone was detected only once. The V call is TRBV29-1, the J call TRBJ1-1; 8 nucleotides line up with TRBD1. The CDR3 sequence is 14 residues long. V trimming: 7 bases; J trimming: 4 bases; junction bases outside the gene matches: 11. Germline lookup yields CDR1 SQVTM and CDR2 ANQGSEA. The CDR3 spells CSAVRSQGATEAFF. CDR3 nucleotide sequence: TGCAGCGCAGTGAGATCCCAGGGGGCCACTGAAGCTTTCTTT.

The chain employs TRBV7-2 and TRBJ2-1; 7 bases match TRBD2. V lost 5 bases to trimming and J lost 7 bases; unmatched junction nucleotides: 8. Germline V gene sequence: CDR1 SGHTA, CDR2 FQGNSA. This CDR3 has 14 residues. CDR3 nucleotide sequence: TGTGCCAGCAGCCCTCAAGCGGGACGGAATGAGCAGTTCTTC. It encodes CASSPQAGRNEQFF.

This clone was observed once. V is TRBV9 and J is TRBJ2-1; D possibly corresponds to TRBD2 (5 bases). CDR1 is SGDLS and CDR2 is YYNGEE in the germline V gene. V lost 5 bases and J 5 bases, leaving 11 bases between the germline ends. The CDR3 has 13 residues. CDR3 bases: TGTGCCAGCAGTGCCCTCGGGGACAATGAGCAGTTCTTC. As protein: CASSALGDNEQFF.

The rearrangement joins TRBV5-1 to TRBJ1-2; 11 bases match TRBD1. The CDR3 consists of 14 residues. CDR1 and CDR2 from the germline V gene are SGHRS and YFSETQ. V dropped 3 bases and J dropped 4; count of bases not matched to a gene: 2. In DNA form, the CDR3 reads TGCGCCAGCAGCTCCGGGACAGGGGGCTATGGCTACACCTTC. It specifies CASSSGTGGYGYTF.

This chain joins TRBV4-2 and TRBJ2-1, with TRBD2 matching over 7 bases. The CDR3 contains 15 residues. The germline V gene encodes CDR1 LGHNA and CDR2 YNFKEQ. J was trimmed by 7 bases and V by 4 bases; bases with no gene match: 10. CDR3 coding DNA: TGTGCCAGCAGCCCCCTAGCGGACCCTAGGAATGAGCAGTTCTTC. Residues: CASSPLADPRNEQFF.

The chain has TRBV6-1 and TRBJ1-2, with D possibly being TRBD1 (5 bases). Looked up from germline, CDR1 is MNHNS and CDR2 is SASEGT. The CDR3 contains 14 residues. V was trimmed by 6 bases and J by 3 bases, leaving 14 bases between them. CDR3 sequence (DNA): TGTGCCAGCAGCTTAACGGGGGGTGACTATGGCTACACCTTC. This gives the protein CASSLTGGDYGYTF.

This sequence joins TRBV7-3 and TRBJ1-1; D is perhaps TRBD1 (5 bases). V shed 3 bases and J shed 0 bases, with 8 bases lying between them. Germline assignment: CDR1 SGHTA and CDR2 FQGTGA. The CDR3 extends over 14 amino acids. The CDR3 DNA follows: TGTGCCAGCAGCTTTCGACAGTTGAACACTGAAGCTTTCTTT. Protein sequence: CASSFRQLNTEAFF.

In DNA form, the CDR3 reads TGCGCCAGCAGCTTGTCCCAGGGAGAAGGCTACACCTTC. Amino acid sequence: CASSLSQGEGYTF. V and J are TRBV5-1 and TRBJ1-2, with a possible D match to TRBD1 (5 bases). Looked up from germline, CDR1 is SGHRS and CDR2 is YFSETQ. V gave up 1 base and J gave up 8 bases, with 12 bases separating them. This CDR3 contains 13 residues.

This chain links TRBV27 with TRBJ2-7; D is tentatively TRBD1 or TRBD2 (7 bases each). Trimming removed 4 bases from V and 1 base from J, with 14 bases in between. The CDR3 has 15 residues. Germline loops: CDR1 MNHEY, CDR2 SMNVEV (reference sequence). The CDR3 sequence is CASSSRGGPSYEQYF. The CDR3 nucleotides read TGTGCCAGCAGTTCCAGGGGGGGCCCTTCCTACGAGCAGTACTTC.

In regard to this clone: This sample includes further DNA sequences coding for the same CDR3. The chain couples TRBV7-3 to TRBJ2-1; D is possibly TRBD1 or TRBD2 (6 bases each). This CDR3 is built from 12 residues. V was shortened by 5 bases and J by 9 bases, with 11 bases between the two germline ends. Germline lookup yields CDR1 SGHTA and CDR2 FQGTGA. Here the CDR3 reads CASSRGLGEQFF. The DNA for the CDR3 is TGTGCCAGCAGCCGGGGGCTGGGTGAGCAGTTCTTC. The complete variable domain, with remaining parts taken from reference TRBV7-3 and TRBJ2-1, reads GAGVSQTPSNKVTEKGKYVELRCDPISGHTALYWYRQSLGQGPEFLIYFQGTGAADDSGLPNDRFFAVRPEGSVSTLKIQRTERGDSAVYLCASSRGLGEQFFGPGTRLTVL.

This clone was picked up many times. In DNA form, the CDR3 reads TGTGCCATCAGTGAGGCTAGCGGGACACCCACAGATACGCAGTATTTT. Translation gives CAISEASGTPTDTQYF. The chain recombines TRBV10-3 with TRBJ2-3; 9 bases align to TRBD2. After removal of 2 bases from V and 2 bases from J, the junction contained 5 bases not matched to a gene. Germline V gives CDR1 ENHRY, CDR2 SYGVKD. The CDR3 loop spans 16 amino acids.

This chain joins TRBV9 and TRBJ1-5, with 8 nucleotides matching TRBD1. The CDR3 has 15 amino acids. Germline CDR1 and CDR2: SGDLS and YYNGEE. V shed 0 bases and J 6 bases; nucleotides not matched to a gene: 5. CDR3 protein: CASSVGQGAAQPQHF. CDR3 DNA: TGTGCCAGCAGCGTAGGCCAGGGGGCCGCTCAGCCCCAGCATTTT.

The rearrangement joins TRBV27 to TRBJ1-4; a weak D match, TRBD1 (6 bases). Trimming cost V 3 bases and J 7 bases, with 12 bases left between them. The CDR3 covers 14 residues. Germline CDR1 reads MNHEY; CDR2 reads SMNVEV (reference sequence). Written as DNA, the CDR3 is TGTGCCAGCAGTTTTTTGGGGGCAAGTGAAAAACTGTTTTTT. This sequence encodes CASSFLGASEKLFF. The whole variable domain, remainder taken from reference TRBV27 and TRBJ1-4, is EAQVTQNPRYLITVTGKKLTVTCSQNMNHEYMSWYRQDPGLGLRQIYYSMNVEVTDKGDVPEGYKVSRKEKRNFPLILESPSPNQTSLYFCASSFLGASEKLFFGSGTQLSVL.

V is TRBV4-1 and J is TRBJ2-3; D possibly uses TRBD1 or TRBD2 (5 bases each). Germline V gene lookup returns CDR1 MGHRA and CDR2 YSYEKL. The CDR3 has 13 residues. V was clipped by 3 bases and J by 4 bases, with 8 bases between them. This CDR3 reads CASSQGRADTQYF. CDR3 nucleotide sequence: TGCGCCAGCAGCCAGGGGCGGGCAGATACGCAGTATTTT.

A single count supports this clone. The chain recombines TRBV6-6 with TRBJ1-3; possible D gene TRBD1, 6 bases. The V gene's germline CDR1 is MNHNY and CDR2 SVGAGI (reference sequence). V lost 7 bases and J 0 bases, leaving 16 bases between the germline ends. The CDR3 totals 16 residues. The CDR3 loop reads CASTFGRGSSGNTIYF. The CDR3 DNA reads as TGTGCCAGCACCTTCGGTAGGGGGAGCTCTGGAAACACCATATATTTT.

The chain has TRBV9 and TRBJ1-3, with D perhaps TRBD1 (5 bases). The germline V gene has CDR1 SGDLS and CDR2 YYNGEE. This CDR3 is 15 amino acids long. V lost 0 bases and J lost 0, with 7 bases in between. The CDR3 is CASSVGQGSGNTIYF. The DNA for the CDR3 is TGTGCCAGCAGCGTAGGGCAGGGCTCTGGAAACACCATATATTTT.

The V gene is TRBV5-1, the J gene TRBJ1-1; D not resolved. From germline, CDR1 is SGHRS and CDR2 YFSETQ. The CDR3 runs 13 residues. V dropped 4 bases and J dropped 8 bases, with 15 bases sitting between them. The CDR3 bases are TGCGCCAGCAGCGCCGGACGTAGAGGAGAAGCTTTCTTT. Protein product: CASSAGRRGEAFF.

This CDR3 reads CASSLAVGNNEQFF. The CDR3 nucleotides are TGCGCCAGCAGCTTGGCCGTGGGGAACAATGAGCAGTTCTTC. This chain joins TRBV5-1 and TRBJ2-1, with D hard to call. Germline V CDR1 and CDR2: SGHRS, YFSETQ. V was pared by 0 bases and J by 5 bases, with 9 bases between. This CDR3 has 14 amino acids.

This chain joins TRBV5-1 and TRBJ2-5; possible D gene TRBD2, 5 bases. The CDR3 runs 16 residues. Germline CDR1 and CDR2: SGHRS and YFSETQ. Trimming pared 0 bases from V and 5 bases from J, leaving 17 bases between. CDR3 sequence: CASSLALTGSGETQYF. The DNA of the CDR3 is TGCGCCAGCAGCTTGGCCCTAACGGGGTCGGGGGAGACCCAGTACTTC.

The chain couples TRBV6-1 to TRBJ2-7, with 11 bases aligning to TRBD2. V was clipped by 4 bases and J by 2 bases; unmatched bases: 7. CDR1 MNHNS and CDR2 SASEGT come from the germline V gene. The CDR3 contains 16 residues. The CDR3 DNA reads TGTGCCAGCAGTGCCACTAGCGGGAGTCCACCCTACGAGCAGTACTTC. Its translation: CASSATSGSPPYEQYF.

This clone has a single count. Different DNA sequences within this sample yield the same CDR3. The J gene is TRBJ2-7, the V gene TRBV11-2; the D call may be TRBD1 or TRBD2 (5 bases each). V was shortened by 0 bases and J by 6 bases, with 12 bases between the two germline ends. This CDR3 has 14 amino acids. Germline CDR1 SGHAT, CDR2 FQNNGV. The CDR3: CASSLDRGSGEQYF. The DNA for the CDR3 is TGTGCCAGCAGCTTAGATCGGGGCAGCGGCGAGCAGTACTTC.

V usage is TRBV4-3 and J usage is TRBJ1-2; TRBD1 aligns across 10 bases. Germline V lookup: CDR1 LGHNA, CDR2 YSLEER. V trimming: 4 bases; J trimming: 8 bases; junction bases outside the gene matches: 13. There are 16 residues in the CDR3. Here the CDR3 DNA reads TGCGCCAGCAGCCGGAATCCGGGACAGGGGAATGCCGGCTACACCTTC. It is translated as CASSRNPGQGNAGYTF.

CDR3: CASTRDTGPSEQYF. The CDR3 nucleotides are TGCGCCAGCACTCGGGACACCGGACCAAGCGAGCAGTACTTC. This chain links TRBV5-1 with TRBJ2-7; a possible D gene is TRBD1 (6 bases). Germline loops: CDR1 SGHRS, CDR2 YFSETQ. The CDR3 runs 14 residues. Trimming shortened V by 6 bases and J by 6 bases, and 19 bases separated the two germline ends. The variable domain in full, completed from reference TRBV5-1 and TRBJ2-7, reads KAGVTQTPRYLIKTRGQQVTLSCSPISGHRSVSWYQQTPGQGLQFLFEYFSETQRNKGNFPGRFSGRQFSNSRSEMNVSTLELGDSALYLCASTRDTGPSEQYFGPGTRLTVT.

This rearrangement joins TRBV19 to TRBJ2-5, with 7 bases that match TRBD2. The length of the CDR3 is 14 residues. Trimming cost V 3 bases and J 5 bases; bases outside gene matches: 6. CDR1 is LNHDA and CDR2 is SQIVND in the germline V gene (reference sequence). DNA for the CDR3: TGTGCCAGTAGTATCTCCAGGCGGGGGGAGACCCAGTACTTC. It codes for CASSISRRGETQYF.

This sequence joins TRBV7-2 and TRBJ2-1; D is ambiguous. V dropped 8 bases and J dropped 0 bases, with 8 bases sitting between them. The CDR3 spans 13 residues. Germline-derived CDR1 and CDR2 are SGHTA and FQGNSA. CDR3 in amino acids: CASLSDSYNEQFF. Here the CDR3 DNA reads TGTGCCAGCCTATCAGACTCCTACAATGAGCAGTTCTTC. Full variable domain (remainder filled in from reference TRBV7-2 and TRBJ2-1): GAGVSQSPSNKVTEKGKDVELRCDPISGHTALYWYRQSLGQGLEFLIYFQGNSAPDKSGLPSDRFSAERTGGSVSTLTIQRTQQEDSAVYLCASLSDSYNEQFFGPGTRLTVL.

CDR3 loop: CASSTAVAGAGNEQFF. The CDR3 DNA sequence: TGTGCCAGCAGCACCGCGGTAGCGGGAGCGGGAAATGAGCAGTTCTTC. The chain employs TRBV5-4 and TRBJ2-1, with 9 positions matching TRBD2. The CDR3 extends over 16 amino acids. Germline V gene lookup returns CDR1 SGHNT and CDR2 YYREEE (reference sequence). V shed 4 bases, J shed 7 bases, and the junction held 12 bases outside the gene matches. Looking up the rest from reference TRBV5-4 and TRBJ2-1 gives the full variable domain: ETGVTQSPTHLIKTRGQQVTLRCSSQSGHNTVSWYQQALGQGPQFIFQYYREEENGRGNFPPRFSGLQFPNYSSELNVNALELDDSALYLCASSTAVAGAGNEQFFGPGTRLTVL.

The chain employs TRBV7-8 and TRBJ2-7; D unresolved. The CDR3 has 13 amino acids. The germline V and J ends were trimmed by 4 bases and 5 bases, with 12 bases remaining between them. CDR1 and CDR2 (germline): SGHVS, FQNEAQ. As DNA, the CDR3 is TGTGCCAGCAGCTCTCATCCTACGAACGAGCAGTACTTC. Its translation is CASSSHPTNEQYF.

The rearrangement uses TRBV11-2 and TRBJ2-1, with D perhaps given as TRBD1 or TRBD2 (5 bases each). The CDR3 runs 16 residues. V dropped 0 bases and J dropped 0 bases, with 9 bases sitting between them. Germline V gives CDR1 SGHAT, CDR2 FQNNGV. The CDR3 sequence: CASSLEGVSSYNEQFF. The DNA for the CDR3 is TGTGCCAGCAGCTTAGAGGGGGTGAGCTCCTACAATGAGCAGTTCTTC.